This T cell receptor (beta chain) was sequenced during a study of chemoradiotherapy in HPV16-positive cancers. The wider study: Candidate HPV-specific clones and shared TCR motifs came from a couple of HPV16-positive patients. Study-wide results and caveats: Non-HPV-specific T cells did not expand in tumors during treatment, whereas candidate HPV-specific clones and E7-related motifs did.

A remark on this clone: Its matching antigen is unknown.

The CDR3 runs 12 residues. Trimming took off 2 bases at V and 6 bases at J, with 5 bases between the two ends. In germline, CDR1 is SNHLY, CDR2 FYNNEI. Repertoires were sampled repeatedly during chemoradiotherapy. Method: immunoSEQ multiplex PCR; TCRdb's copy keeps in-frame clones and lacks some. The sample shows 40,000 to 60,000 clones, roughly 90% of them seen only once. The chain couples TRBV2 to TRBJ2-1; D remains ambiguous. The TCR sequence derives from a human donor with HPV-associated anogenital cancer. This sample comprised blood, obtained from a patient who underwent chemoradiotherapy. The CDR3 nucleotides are TGTGCCAGCAGTGAAAGGCTCAATGAGCAGTTCTTC. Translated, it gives CASSERLNEQFF.